These 20 T cell receptor beta chains share one sample of origin, sequenced in a study of regulatory T cells in long-lasting Graves disease. Noted time point: newly diagnosed GD, antithyroid drugs for less than 3 months. The authors made the TCR library using RNA they extracted from PBMCs. iRepertoire HTBI primers and Arm-PCR of CDR3 regions built TCR beta libraries. TCRdb fed the multiplex PCR reads into MiXCR, producing one record per CDR3 protein. The sample shows around 400,000 distinct CDR3 sequences, around 16% of them seen only once. The sample was also reused in another study, on T cells in Graves' hyperthyroidism and ophthalmopathy.

Material: peripheral blood mononuclear cells (PBMCs), obtained at new diagnosis, from a patient treated with antithyroid drugs. The receptors stem from a woman between 35 and 50 years old with Graves disease.

This chain uses TRBV29-1 with TRBJ2-3; 8 bases are shared with TRBD2. CDR3 length: 13 amino acids. V gave up 7 bases and J gave up 5 bases; unmatched junction bases: 8. Germline V gives CDR1 SQVTM, CDR2 ANQGSEA. CDR3 region: CSGLGLAGDTQYF. CDR3 DNA sequence: TGCAGCGGCTTAGGACTAGCTGGAGATACGCAGTATTTT.

V usage is TRBV2 and J usage is TRBJ2-7, with 8 bases aligning to TRBD1. The CDR3 runs 13 residues. With 6 bases clipped from V and 5 bases from J, the junction kept 6 bases outside the gene matches. Per the germline V gene, CDR1 is SNHLY and CDR2 is FYNNEI. Here the CDR3 reads CASSGQGRHEQYF. In DNA, the CDR3 is TGTGCCAGCAGCGGACAGGGTAGGCACGAGCAGTACTTC.

V and J are TRBV20-1 and TRBJ2-1; D might be TRBD2 (6 bases). Germline-derived CDR1 and CDR2 are DFQATT and SNEGSKA (reference sequence). Trimming stripped 1 base from V and 7 bases from J, with 20 bases between. The CDR3 has 16 residues. DNA for the CDR3: TGCAGTGCTAGAGTCATAGCGCCCCCAGGGAGGAATGAGCAGTTCTTC. Encoded protein: CSARVIAPPGRNEQFF.

This clonotype has ten or more counts. The chain joins TRBV30 to TRBJ2-6; D ambiguous. CDR1 GTSNPN and CDR2 SVGIG come from the germline V gene (reference sequence). With 5 bases removed from V and 8 bases from J, the gap between germline ends came to 7 bases. This CDR3 is 11 amino acids long. The CDR3 is CAWGRSNVLTF. The CDR3 bases are TGTGCCTGGGGTCGATCCAACGTCCTGACTTTC.

Only a few counts were recorded for this clonotype. A clone one base away is much larger, so this may be a read error. The CDR3: CSARGQGLETQYF. DNA of the CDR3: TGCAGTGCTAGAGGGCAGGGGCTGGAGACCCAGTACTTC. The gene calls are TRBV20-1 and TRBJ2-5, with D tentatively TRBD1 (6 bases). The CDR3 loop spans 13 amino acids. Germline assignment: CDR1 DFQATT and CDR2 SNEGSKA (reference sequence). Deletions cut 1 base from V and 5 bases from J, with 11 bases between.

This clonotype showed up many times. The chain combines TRBV2 with TRBJ1-1; D unresolved. Germline values: CDR1 SNHLY, CDR2 FYNNEI. This CDR3 is 15 amino acids long. Trimming took off 4 bases at V and 2 bases at J, with 14 bases between the two ends. CDR3 loop: CASSVGGILNTEAFF. CDR3 coding DNA: TGTGCCAGCAGTGTAGGAGGGATATTAAACACTGAAGCTTTCTTT.

The table lists this clonotype with many counts. The CDR3 nucleotides are TGTGCCAGCACACGTCTAGCGGGACTCTACACAGATACGCAGTATTTT. Protein: CASTRLAGLYTDTQYF. The rearrangement links TRBV28 to TRBJ2-3; 9 bases line up with TRBD2. The germline V gene has CDR1 MDHEN and CDR2 SYDVKM. The CDR3 consists of 16 residues. J was trimmed by 2 bases and V by 7 bases; bases with no gene match: 10. The whole variable domain, filled in from reference TRBV28 and TRBJ2-3, reads DVKVTQSSRYLVKRTGEKVFLECVQDMDHENMFWYRQDPGLGLRLIYFSYDVKMKEKGDIPEGYSVSREKKERFSLILESASTNQTSMYLCASTRLAGLYTDTQYFGPGTRLTVL.

At least ten counts were recorded for this clonotype. The V gene is TRBV2, the J gene TRBJ2-1, with D unclear. Trimming shortened V by 7 bases and J by 0 bases, and 10 bases separated the two germline ends. The V gene's germline CDR1 is SNHLY and CDR2 FYNNEI. There are 14 residues in the CDR3. CDR3 residues: CASMVESSYNEQFF. CDR3 DNA sequence: TGTGCCAGCATGGTGGAGAGCTCCTACAATGAGCAGTTCTTC.

This clonotype was seen repeatedly, ten times or more. This chain joins TRBV27 and TRBJ2-7; 9 bases match TRBD2. Germline values: CDR1 MNHEY, CDR2 SMNVEV (reference sequence). Germline trimming cut 3 bases from V and 5 bases from J; bases unmatched to any gene: 11. The CDR3 is 16 residues long. CDR3 residues: CASSFQPGLAPDEQYF. For the CDR3, the DNA is TGTGCCAGCAGTTTTCAACCGGGACTAGCCCCCGACGAGCAGTACTTC.

This clonotype was picked up a small number of times. The V gene is TRBV14, the J gene TRBJ1-6; 10 positions agree with TRBD1. V was pared by 3 bases and J by 10 bases, with 3 bases of the junction left unmatched. CDR3 length: 14 amino acids. Germline values: CDR1 SGHDN, CDR2 FVKESK. CDR3 in amino acids: CASSQDRGASPLHF. CDR3 nucleotide sequence: TGTGCCAGCAGCCAGGACAGGGGGGCATCACCCCTCCACTTT.

This clonotype was detected many times. V usage is TRBV7-9 and J usage is TRBJ1-2; TRBD1 is a possible D gene (5 bases). The V gene lost 3 bases and the J gene lost 4 bases, with 12 bases spanning the gap. This CDR3 spans 14 amino acids. Germline CDR1 SEHNR, CDR2 FQNEAQ (reference sequence). The CDR3 protein is CASSFGDGTYGYTF. CDR3 coding DNA: TGTGCCAGCAGCTTTGGGGACGGAACCTATGGCTACACCTTC.

In its sample, this clonotype was seen a few times. This sequence joins TRBV6-2 or TRBV6-3 and TRBJ2-7, with TRBD1 matching over 8 bases. Unmatched junction bases numbered 2, after V lost 2 bases and J lost 2 bases. Germline V gene sequence: CDR1 MNHEY, CDR2 SVGEGT. The CDR3 is made up of 14 amino acids. CDR3 bases: TGTGCCAGCAGTTACCGGGACAGGACCTACGAGCAGTACTTC. It codes for CASSYRDRTYEQYF.

The CDR3 bases are TGCAGTGCCGGGGGGCTAGCGGGAGCCGCGGGGACCCAGTACTTC. It codes for CSAGGLAGAAGTQYF. The rearrangement joins TRBV20-1 to TRBJ2-5; TRBD2 aligns across 10 bases. This CDR3 spans 15 amino acids. Germline V gene data show CDR1 as DFQATT and CDR2 as SNEGSKA (reference sequence). The J segment lost 7 bases and the V segment lost 6 bases, leaving 14 bases of the junction unmatched.

This chain's CDR3 is CASSLSPTGYNSPLHF. As DNA, the CDR3 is TGTGCCAGCAGTTTATCCCCGACAGGCTATAATTCACCCCTCCACTTT. The genes are TRBV27 and TRBJ1-6, with D perhaps matching TRBD1 (6 bases). The germline V gene has CDR1 MNHEY and CDR2 SMNVEV (reference sequence). This CDR3 is 16 amino acids long. The V gene lost 0 bases and the J gene lost 3 bases, with 9 bases spanning the gap.

In its sample, this clonotype was seen many times. This sequence joins TRBV6-2 or TRBV6-3 and TRBJ2-7; 8 bases are a match to TRBD1. V lost 11 bases, J lost 3 bases, and 15 bases stayed unmatched. This CDR3 region has 15 residues. The V gene's germline CDR1 is MNHEY and CDR2 SVGEGT. CDR3 loop: CAAGFGTGNIYEQYF. The CDR3 DNA sequence: TGTGCCGCTGGGTTTGGGACAGGAAACATCTACGAGCAGTACTTC.

Note on this clonotype: A read error may be the cause here, since a much bigger clone is one base away. This sequence joins TRBV5-1 and TRBJ2-1; 9 bases line up with TRBD1. The CDR3 is made up of 13 amino acids. Germline V gene sequence: CDR1 SGHRS, CDR2 YFSETQ. V dropped 4 bases and J dropped 10; count of bases not matched to a gene: 6. Here the CDR3 reads CASSGTGNYEQFF. The CDR3 nucleotides are TGCGCCAGCAGCGGGACAGGGAACTACGAGCAGTTCTTC.

This sequence joins TRBV20-1 and TRBJ1-4; D is unresolved. The CDR3 sequence is 14 residues long. The V and J ends lost 1 base and 1 base respectively, with 7 bases between them. Germline V lookup: CDR1 DFQATT, CDR2 SNEGSKA (reference sequence). This chain's CDR3 is CSARAVQTNEKLFF. The CDR3 bases are TGCAGTGCTAGAGCTGTTCAAACTAATGAAAAACTGTTTTTT.

As for this clonotype: It may be a read error: a sequence one base away is much more abundant. The chain employs TRBV7-9 and TRBJ2-1; possibly TRBD2 for D (6 bases). This CDR3 comprises 15 residues. Germline V CDR1 and CDR2: SEHNR, FQNEAQ (reference sequence). The CDR3 spells CANSLPPRAEGGQFF. The CDR3 DNA follows: TGTGCCAACAGCTTACCCCCACGTGCGGAGGGCGGGCAGTTCTTC.

This clonotype has ten or more counts. V is TRBV20-1 and J is TRBJ2-5; no reliable D call. The CDR3 contains 12 residues. Trimming removed 0 bases from V and 4 bases from J, with 6 bases in between. Germline V gives CDR1 DFQATT, CDR2 SNEGSKA (reference sequence). CDR3 nucleotides: TGCAGTGCTAGAGAGGAATCAGAGACCCAGTACTTC. This gives the protein CSAREESETQYF.

The gene calls are TRBV11-3 and TRBJ2-5, with TRBD2 as a possible D gene (7 bases). This CDR3 is 14 amino acids long. Germline values: CDR1 SGHNT, CDR2 YENEEA. Trimming took off 5 bases at V and 7 bases at J, with 17 bases between the two ends. CDR3 nucleotides: TGTGCCAGCAGCCCCGGACGGGGGGCTTGGACCCAGTACTTC. Encoded protein: CASSPGRGAWTQYF.